These 25 T cell receptor beta chains came from one sample sequenced in a study of CD8+ T cells in alopecia areata. Described treatment: oral pan-JAK inhibitor, 5-10 mg twice daily. Sequencing templates came from extracted RNA that was reverse transcribed into cDNA. TCRdb's table, derived via immunoSEQ multiplex PCR, lists solely in-frame clones and lacks some. The table has about 100,000 clones, 40% to 50% seen once. The sample consisted of CD8+ T cells sorted from blood, taken at week 24, from a patient treated with tofacitinib. The receptors stem from a human donor with alopecia areata.

This rearrangement joins TRBV10-2 to TRBJ2-7; 9 bases match TRBD1. This CDR3 region has 13 residues. Germline trimming cut 5 bases from V and 6 bases from J; bases unmatched to any gene: 5. CDR1 WSHSY and CDR2 SAAADI come from the germline V gene. Written as DNA, the CDR3 is TGCGCCAGCAGTTCCGGGACAGGGAGCGAGCAGTACTTC. Translating it yields CASSSGTGSEQYF.

This clone was found a few times. The genes are TRBV15 and TRBJ1-1, with no clear D. CDR3 size: 12 residues. Between the trimmed V and J ends, which lost 1 base and 6 bases, there was a span of 6 bases. CDR1 is LNHNV, CDR2 YYDKDF, per germline (reference sequence). The CDR3 sequence is CATSRVFAEAFF. CDR3 in DNA: TGTGCCACCAGCAGAGTTTTCGCTGAAGCTTTCTTT.

The CDR3 sequence: CAGREGDRGLNIQYF. In nucleotides, the CDR3 is TGTGCCGGGCGGGAAGGGGACAGGGGATTAAACATTCAGTACTTC. The gene calls are TRBV6-1 and TRBJ2-4, with 10 positions matching TRBD1. V lost 11 bases, J lost 6 bases, and 13 bases stayed unmatched. This CDR3 contains 15 residues. Per the germline V gene, CDR1 is MNHNS and CDR2 is SASEGT.

The rearrangement uses TRBV2 and TRBJ2-7, with D perhaps TRBD2 (6 bases). The CDR3 spans 13 residues. CDR1 SNHLY and CDR2 FYNNEI come from the germline V gene. Trimming left V 6 bases short and J 3 bases short, with 12 bases between. CDR3 sequence reads: CASSSSGSYEQYF. The CDR3 DNA reads as TGTGCCAGCAGCTCATCCGGGAGCTACGAGCAGTACTTC.

This clone was seen a handful of times. The V gene is TRBV28, the J gene TRBJ2-3; 9 positions match TRBD1. In germline, CDR1 is MDHEN, CDR2 SYDVKM. This CDR3 contains 15 residues. The V gene end was trimmed by 4 bases and the J gene end by 2 bases; junction bases not matched to a gene: 4. The CDR3 sequence: CASSSRDRATDTQYF. CDR3 in DNA: TGTGCCAGCAGTTCCCGGGACAGGGCCACAGATACGCAGTATTTT.

A word on this clone: It may be a read error: a sequence one base away is much more abundant. Other DNA sequences in this specimen translate into the identical CDR3. The rearrangement links TRBV13 to TRBJ2-1, with D possibly matching TRBD2 (5 bases). CDR3 length: 13 residues. Germline assignment: CDR1 PRHDT and CDR2 FYEKMQ (reference sequence). The CDR3: CASSQEGSNEQFF. CDR3 nucleotide sequence: TGCGCCAGCAGCCAAGAGGGTTCCAATGAGCAGTTCTTC.

The CDR3 DNA sequence: TGTGCCAGCAGTGACGACAAATCCTACGAGCAGTACTTC. Its protein is CASSDDKSYEQYF. The V call is TRBV2, the J call TRBJ2-7; D ambiguous. The V end was cut by 3 bases, the J end by 1 base, with 7 bases between. There are 13 residues in the CDR3. CDR1 and CDR2 from the germline V gene are SNHLY and FYNNEI.

The chain combines TRBV5-1 with TRBJ2-1; 11 bases fit TRBD2. Losses at the gene ends were 2 bases for V and 10 bases for J; bases not matched to a gene: 8. Germline CDR1 is SGHRS and CDR2 is YFSETQ. The CDR3 totals 15 residues. The CDR3 DNA is TGCGCCAGCAGCTTCGGGGTAGCGGGAGGGTTAGAGCAGTTCTTC. Amino acid sequence: CASSFGVAGGLEQFF.

The genes are TRBV7-9 and TRBJ2-7; TRBD2 aligns across 7 bases. CDR1 and CDR2 from the germline V gene are SEHNR and FQNEAQ (reference sequence). The CDR3 length is 14 residues. Losses at the gene ends were 5 bases for V and 1 base for J; bases not matched to a gene: 5. The CDR3: CASSPSGTSYEQYF. In nucleotides, the CDR3 is TGTGCCAGCAGCCCTAGCGGTACATCCTACGAGCAGTACTTC.

This chain joins TRBV2 and TRBJ1-2; D is unresolved. Trimming cost V 6 bases and J 3 bases, with 5 bases left between them. Per the germline V gene, CDR1 is SNHLY and CDR2 is FYNNEI. CDR3 size: 11 residues. CDR3 sequence reads: CASRADYGYTF. The CDR3 DNA is TGTGCCAGCAGGGCCGACTATGGCTACACCTTC. Full variable domain (outside the CDR3, taken from reference TRBV2 and TRBJ1-2): EPEVTQTPSHQVTQMGQEVILRCVPISNHLYFYWYRQILGQKVEFLVSFYNNEISEKSEIFDDQFSVERPDGSNFTLKIRSTKLEDSAMYFCASRADYGYTFGSGTRLTVV.

The chain recombines TRBV5-1 with TRBJ2-1, with no clear D. Between the trimmed V and J ends, which lost 1 base and 8 bases, there was a span of 16 bases. This CDR3 has 15 residues. Germline loops: CDR1 SGHRS, CDR2 YFSETQ. This CDR3 reads CASSLRPLVDDEQFF. The CDR3 DNA reads as TGCGCCAGCAGCTTGCGGCCGCTAGTAGACGATGAGCAGTTCTTC.

V is TRBV21-1 and J is TRBJ2-4; the D call in the table, TRBD2, was not verified against the DNA. TRBV21-1 corresponds to a pseudogene. This CDR3 contains 14 residues. The CDR3 nucleotides are TGTGCCAGCGGGAGGACACTAGCCAAAAACATTCAGTACTTC. Amino acid sequence: CASGRTLAKNIQYF.

The rearrangement links TRBV13 to TRBJ2-5; perhaps TRBD1 as D (7 bases). CDR3 length: 15 residues. Germline V lookup: CDR1 PRHDT, CDR2 FYEKMQ (reference sequence). Between the trimmed V and J ends, which lost 4 bases and 5 bases, there was a span of 17 bases. CDR3 sequence reads: CASSSRTTGRETQYF. CDR3 coding DNA: TGTGCCAGCAGCTCCCGTACGACAGGGAGGGAGACCCAGTACTTC.

The chain uses TRBV30 and TRBJ2-1; 7 bases align to TRBD2. The germline V gene encodes CDR1 GTSNPN and CDR2 SVGIG (reference sequence). Unmatched junction bases numbered 11, after V lost 8 bases and J lost 7 bases. This CDR3 contains 13 residues. The CDR3 spells CAEGAGRRNEQFF. For the CDR3, the DNA is TGTGCCGAGGGAGCGGGAAGGAGGAATGAGCAGTTCTTC.

The chain combines TRBV28 with TRBJ1-2; 9 bases are shared with TRBD1. The CDR3 is 15 amino acids. CDR1 is MDHEN, CDR2 SYDVKM, per germline. J was trimmed by 10 bases and V by 3 bases; bases with no gene match: 12. CDR3 loop: CASSFIGTGLLDYTF. The CDR3 nucleotides read TGTGCCAGCAGTTTCATAGGGACAGGGTTACTCGACTACACCTTC.

The gene calls are TRBV28 and TRBJ1-1; D is ambiguous. This CDR3 contains 14 residues. Germline V gives CDR1 MDHEN, CDR2 SYDVKM. V lost 3 bases, J lost 6 bases, and 14 bases lay in between. The CDR3 bases are TGTGCCAGCAGTTTCGGCCTAGAGAGGGCTGAAGCTTTCTTT. It yields the protein CASSFGLERAEAFF.

Details on this clone: The same CDR3 also results from other DNA sequences found in this sample. The rearrangement joins TRBV27 to TRBJ1-1; D perhaps matches TRBD1 (5 bases). The CDR3 has 11 residues. V was clipped by 6 bases and J by 8 bases, with 10 bases between them. CDR1 is MNHEY and CDR2 is SMNVEV in the germline V gene (reference sequence). CDR3: CASSLGGEAFF. The CDR3 DNA reads TGTGCCAGCAGCCTGGGGGGGGAAGCTTTCTTT.

The V and J genes are TRBV5-4 and TRBJ2-5, with TRBD2 identical over 14 bases. The CDR3 is 16 amino acids. CDR1 SGHNT and CDR2 YYREEE come from the germline V gene (reference sequence). Trimming at V came to 4 bases and at J to 3 bases, leaving 5 bases not matched to a gene. In DNA form, the CDR3 reads TGTGCCAGCAGCCCCCCGGGACTAGCGGGAGAAGAGACCCAGTACTTC. Its translation: CASSPPGLAGEETQYF.

The chain employs TRBV27 and TRBJ1-4, with a weak D call TRBD1 (5 bases). The germline V and J ends were trimmed by 5 bases and 7 bases, with 23 bases remaining between them. The CDR3 runs 17 residues. CDR1 MNHEY and CDR2 SMNVEV come from the germline V gene (reference sequence). In DNA form, the CDR3 reads TGTGCCAGCAGTCCCCGGCATACGGGACTTCAGAGTGAAAAACTGTTTTTT. Its translation: CASSPRHTGLQSEKLFF.

The chain recombines TRBV4-1 with TRBJ2-3; 7 nucleotides align to TRBD2. V shed 5 bases, J shed 3 bases, and the junction held 5 bases outside the gene matches. The CDR3 runs to 14 residues. In germline, CDR1 is MGHRA, CDR2 YSYEKL. CDR3 region: CASSGGVGTDTQYF. CDR3 in DNA: TGCGCCAGCAGCGGGGGGGTGGGAACAGATACGCAGTATTTT.

The gene calls are TRBV4-3 and TRBJ2-1, with 11 bases that match TRBD2. In germline, CDR1 is LGHNA, CDR2 YSLEER. V lost 3 bases, J lost 5 bases, and 12 bases stayed unmatched. The CDR3 spans 18 residues. CDR3: CASSHHPGGTSGDNEQFF. Here the CDR3 DNA reads TGCGCCAGCAGCCATCACCCTGGAGGGACTAGCGGAGACAATGAGCAGTTCTTC.

V and J are TRBV7-8 and TRBJ1-1; the D is unclear. Trimming left V 4 bases short and J 1 base short, with 19 bases between. The CDR3 has 17 amino acids. Germline assignment: CDR1 SGHVS and CDR2 FQNEAQ. CDR3 loop: CASSSITLDPRNTEAFF. The CDR3 DNA follows: TGTGCCAGCAGCTCAATAACACTCGACCCGCGGAACACTGAAGCTTTCTTT.

Only a few counts were recorded for this clone. The V and J genes are TRBV29-1 and TRBJ2-1; tentative D call: TRBD2 (6 bases). Germline CDR1 reads SQVTM; CDR2 reads ANQGSEA. The V end was cut by 6 bases, the J end by 10 bases, with 10 bases between. The CDR3 length is 10 residues. The CDR3 sequence is CSVLAGEQFF. CDR3 DNA: TGCAGCGTGCTGGCGGGGGAGCAGTTCTTC.

This chain links TRBV5-6 with TRBJ2-1; no clear D gene. The V and J ends lost 0 bases and 5 bases respectively, with 3 bases between them. The CDR3 spans 12 residues. The V gene's germline CDR1 is SGHDT and CDR2 YYEEEE. CDR3 DNA sequence: TGTGCCAGCAGCTTGGGGAACAATGAGCAGTTCTTC. It is translated as CASSLGNNEQFF.

The gene calls are TRBV27 and TRBJ2-1; maybe TRBD2 (5 bases). V was shortened by 6 bases and J by 8 bases, with 11 bases between the two germline ends. The CDR3 contains 12 residues. CDR1 and CDR2 (germline): MNHEY, SMNVEV (reference sequence). The CDR3 spells CASRTTWDEQFF. DNA of the CDR3: TGTGCCAGCAGGACTACATGGGATGAGCAGTTCTTC.